The 10 T cell receptor beta chains presented below share a single source sample, sequenced in a study of naive and memory T cell subsets. Both TRBC1 and TRBC2 were covered by a beta constant-region primer of two equimolar oligonucleotides. TCRdb ran MiXCR on the UMI-ligation and nested PCR reads and lists one entry per CDR3 protein. Here the sample spans about 2,800 distinct CDR3 sequences, roughly 7.2% being singletons. The source material was effector memory CD8+ T cells from blood. Subset indicated: effector memory, CD45RA- CD27-. These receptors were obtained from a human donor in good health.

About this clonotype itself: A read error is possible here, since a much larger clone lies one base away. The chain has TRBV7-8 and TRBJ2-7; 9 bases line up with TRBD1. Per germline, CDR1 SGHVS and CDR2 FQNEAQ. This CDR3 is built from 14 residues. CDR3 sequence (DNA): TGTGCCAGCAGCTTAGACAGGGGGCCGGGCGAGCAGTGCTTC. Its protein product is CASSLDRGPGEQCF.

The chain joins TRBV4-2 to TRBJ2-1; TRBD1 matches at 11 bases. The CDR3 spans 16 residues. V gave up 0 bases and J gave up 6 bases; unmatched junction bases: 4. CDR1 and CDR2 from the germline V gene are LGHNA and YNFKEQ. DNA for the CDR3: TGTGCCAGCAGCCAAGATTCCGGGACAGGGGGCAATGAGCAGTTCTTC. Its protein is CASSQDSGTGGNEQFF.

The chain is built from TRBV6-5 and TRBJ1-1; 7 bases match TRBD1. The CDR3 contains 15 residues. J gave up 4 bases and V 8 bases, and 13 bases lay outside the gene matches. Looked up from germline, CDR1 is MNHEY and CDR2 is SVGAGI. DNA of the CDR3: TGTGCCAGCTCGCCTCGACAGGGATTGGGCACTGAAGCTTTCTTT. Translated: CASSPRQGLGTEAFF.

In its sample, this clonotype was seen many times. The chain has TRBV20-1 and TRBJ1-2, with a weak D call TRBD1 (6 bases). The V gene's germline CDR1 is DFQATT and CDR2 SNEGSKA (reference sequence). There are 14 residues in the CDR3. V was cut by 0 bases and J by 4 bases, with 12 bases left in between. The CDR3 is CSARDQVRGYGYTF. CDR3 nucleotide sequence: TGCAGTGCTAGAGATCAGGTCAGGGGCTATGGCTACACCTTC.

Written as DNA, the CDR3 is TGTGCCAGTAGCTCCGGGACTAGCGCATACAATGAGCAGTTCTTC. Translation gives CASSSGTSAYNEQFF. The rearrangement uses TRBV19 and TRBJ2-1, with 10 bases matching TRBD2. Germline CDR1 and CDR2: LNHDA and SQIVND (reference sequence). This CDR3 is built from 15 residues. V shed 6 bases, J shed 4 bases, and the junction held 6 bases outside the gene matches.

The chain joins TRBV24-1 to TRBJ2-1; 7 nucleotides line up with TRBD1. CDR1 and CDR2 (germline): KGHDR, SFDVKD. V trimming: 3 bases; J trimming: 6 bases; junction bases outside the gene matches: 1. The CDR3 is 13 residues long. The CDR3 here is CATSDDRVNEQFF. The CDR3 DNA follows: TGTGCCACCAGTGATGACAGGGTCAATGAGCAGTTCTTC.

This clonotype was detected many times. This CDR3 is CASRELADQETQYF. The CDR3 region has the DNA TGTGCCAGCAGGGAGCTAGCGGACCAAGAGACCCAGTACTTC. V and J are TRBV6-2 or TRBV6-3 and TRBJ2-5; TRBD2 aligns across 7 bases. The CDR3 spans 14 residues. Germline V gene lookup returns CDR1 MNHEY and CDR2 SVGEGT. V lost 6 bases to trimming and J lost 0 bases; unmatched junction nucleotides: 4.

There are many counts of this clonotype. The chain links TRBV12-5 to TRBJ2-1; 8 bases are a match to TRBD2. CDR3 length: 15 amino acids. After removal of 6 bases from V and 4 bases from J, the junction contained 8 bases not matched to a gene. Germline loops: CDR1 LGHNT, CDR2 FRNRAP. CDR3 protein: CASGLGLGRYNEQFF. The DNA of the CDR3 is TGTGCTAGTGGCCTGGGACTAGGGAGGTACAATGAGCAGTTCTTC.

The sample holds many counts of this clonotype. J is TRBJ2-1 and V is TRBV6-6, with unresolved D. The germline V gene encodes CDR1 MNHNY and CDR2 SVGAGI (reference sequence). Trimming took 2 bases from V and 4 from J, leaving 3 bases between them. This CDR3 comprises 12 residues. The CDR3: CASSYPYNEQFF. CDR3 DNA: TGTGCCAGCAGTTACCCATACAATGAGCAGTTCTTC.

In its sample, this clonotype was seen many times. This chain links TRBV7-9 with TRBJ2-5; 14 bases match TRBD2. Per the germline V gene, CDR1 is SEHNR and CDR2 is FQNEAQ (reference sequence). V lost 0 bases, J lost 4 bases, and 13 bases stayed unmatched. This CDR3 spans 20 amino acids. The CDR3 nucleotides are TGTGCCAGCAGCTTAGCTGCCCGACTAGCGGGAGGGCCCGGCGGAGAGACCCAGTACTTC. Translating gives CASSLAARLAGGPGGETQYF.